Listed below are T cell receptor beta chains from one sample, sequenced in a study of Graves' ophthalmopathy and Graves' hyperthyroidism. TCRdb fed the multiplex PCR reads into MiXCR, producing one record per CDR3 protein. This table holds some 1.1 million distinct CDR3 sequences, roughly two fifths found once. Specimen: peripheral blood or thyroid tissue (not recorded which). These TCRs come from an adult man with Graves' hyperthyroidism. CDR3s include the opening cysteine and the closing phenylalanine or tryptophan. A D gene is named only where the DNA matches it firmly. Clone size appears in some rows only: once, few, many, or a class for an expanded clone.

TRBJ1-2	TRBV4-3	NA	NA	CASSQFRGNYGYTF	TGCGCCAGCAGCCAGTTCAGGGGTAACTATGGCTACACCTTC
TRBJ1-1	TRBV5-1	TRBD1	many	CASSIRQGANTEAFF	TGCGCCAGCAGCATCCGACAGGGCGCGAACACTGAAGCTTTCTTT
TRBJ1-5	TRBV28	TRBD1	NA	CASSLSRGTGDQPQHF	TGTGCCAGCAGTTTATCCAGAGGGACAGGGGATCAGCCCCAGCATTTT
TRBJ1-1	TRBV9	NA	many	CASSVWTENTEAFF	TGTGCCAGCAGCGTTTGGACGGAAAACACTGAAGCTTTCTTT
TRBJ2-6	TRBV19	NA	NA	CASKVGRVNVLTF	TGTGCCAGTAAGGTGGGACGGGTCAACGTCCTGACTTTC
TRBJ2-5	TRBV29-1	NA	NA	CSVSLSQETQYF	TGCAGCGTTAGCCTCAGCCAAGAGACCCAGTACTTC
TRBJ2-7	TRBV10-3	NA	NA	CASSYYGSPYEQYF	TGTGCCAGCAGTTACTACGGCAGTCCCTACGAGCAGTACTTC
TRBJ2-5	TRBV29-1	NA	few	CSVEDRGATQYF	TGCAGCGTTGAAGATCGGGGGGCGACCCAGTACTTC
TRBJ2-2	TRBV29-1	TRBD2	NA	CSVGLAGANTGELFF	TGCAGCGTTGGACTAGCGGGAGCGAACACCGGGGAGCTGTTTTTT
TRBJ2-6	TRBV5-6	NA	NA	CASSTPGRDKSGANVLTF	TGTGCCAGCAGCACGCCAGGCAGGGACAAATCTGGGGCCAACGTCCTGACTTTC
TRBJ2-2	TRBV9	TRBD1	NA	CASRTGYNGELFF	TGTGCCAGCAGGACAGGGTATAACGGGGAGCTGTTTTTT
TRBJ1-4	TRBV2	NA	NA	CASRERGRLGEKLFF	TGTGCCAGCAGGGAACGGGGCAGGTTAGGGGAAAAACTGTTTTTT
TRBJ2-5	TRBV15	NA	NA	CATSRRSQETQYF	TGTGCCACCAGCAGAAGAAGCCAAGAGACCCAGTACTTC
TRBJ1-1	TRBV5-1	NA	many	CASSTTTSWTEAFF	TGCGCCAGCAGCACGACGACTAGTTGGACTGAAGCTTTCTTT
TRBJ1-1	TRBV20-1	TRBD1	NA	CSARDRGGQGRTEAFF	TGCAGTGCTAGAGATCGAGGGGGACAGGGGAGGACTGAAGCTTTCTTT
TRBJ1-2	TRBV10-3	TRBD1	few	CAISESPGQLNYGYTF	TGTGCCATCAGTGAGTCTCCGGGACAGCTAAACTATGGCTACACCTTC
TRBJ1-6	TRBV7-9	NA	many	CASSPPAVHNSPLHF	TGTGCCAGCAGCCCCCCCGCGGTGCATAATTCACCCCTCCACTTT
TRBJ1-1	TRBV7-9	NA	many	CASSLGHGPLTEAFF	TGTGCCAGCAGCTTAGGGCACGGACCTCTCACTGAAGCTTTCTTT
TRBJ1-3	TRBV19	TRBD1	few	CASSTRDRGSGNTIYF	TGTGCCAGTAGTACCCGGGACAGGGGTTCTGGAAACACCATATATTTT
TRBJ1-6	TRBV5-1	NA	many	CASSLGGNTGLTLHF	TGCGCCAGCAGCTTAGGAGGCAACACGGGTCTCACCCTCCACTTT
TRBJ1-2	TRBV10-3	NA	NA	CAISGTSGGYTF	TGTGCCATCAGTGGGACTAGCGGGGGCTACACCTTC
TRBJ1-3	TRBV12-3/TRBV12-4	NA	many	CASQLTDGNTIYF	TGTGCCAGCCAACTCACTGATGGAAACACCATATATTTT
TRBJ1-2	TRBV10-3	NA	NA	CAISGSRGDYGYTF	TGTGCCATCAGTGGGTCTAGAGGAGACTATGGCTACACCTTC
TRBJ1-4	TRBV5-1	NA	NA	CASSLEGRGNEKLFF	TGCGCCAGCAGCTTGGAGGGGAGAGGTAATGAAAAACTGTTTTTT
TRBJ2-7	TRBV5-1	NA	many	CASSPGGGEGYNEQYF	TGCGCCAGCAGCCCCGGTGGGGGCGAGGGGTACAACGAGCAGTACTTC
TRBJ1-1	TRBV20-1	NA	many	CSARDGRGTEAFF	TGCAGTGCTAGAGATGGCAGGGGCACTGAAGCTTTCTTT
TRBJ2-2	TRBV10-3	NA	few	CAISLELIDTGELFF	TGTGCCATCAGTCTTGAATTGATTGACACCGGGGAGCTGTTTTTT
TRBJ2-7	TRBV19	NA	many	CASSIDGRTAYEQYF	TGTGCCAGTAGTATCGATGGCAGGACAGCCTACGAGCAGTACTTC
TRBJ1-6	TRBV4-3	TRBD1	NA	CASSQDAQGVRSNSPLHF	TGCGCCAGCAGCCAAGATGCTCAGGGGGTTCGTTCCAATTCACCCCTCCACTTT
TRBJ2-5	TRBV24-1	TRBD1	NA	CATSSGQGTETQYF	TGTGCCACCAGTTCGGGACAGGGTACAGAGACCCAGTACTTC
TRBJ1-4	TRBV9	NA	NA	CASSAGVGIGEKLFF	TGTGCCAGCAGCGCGGGGGTAGGAATCGGTGAAAAACTGTTTTTT
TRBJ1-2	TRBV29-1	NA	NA	CSVEDRRGYTF	TGCAGCGTTGAAGATCGGCGTGGCTACACCTTC
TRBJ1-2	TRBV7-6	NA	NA	CASSLAPGATNGYTF	TGTGCCAGCAGCTTAGCCCCAGGTGCAACTAATGGCTACACCTTC
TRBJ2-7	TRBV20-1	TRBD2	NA	CSARVGTSGLQYF	TGCAGTGCTAGAGTTGGGACTAGCGGGCTGCAGTACTTC
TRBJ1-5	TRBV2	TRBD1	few	CASSGFATGDQPQHF	TGTGCCAGCAGTGGTTTTGCGACAGGGGATCAGCCCCAGCATTTT
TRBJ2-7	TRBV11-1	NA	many	CASSLGQVWGISYEQYF	TGTGCCAGCAGCTTAGGCCAAGTGTGGGGCATCTCCTACGAGCAGTACTTC
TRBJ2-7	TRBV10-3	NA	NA	CAIRARDGLSEQYF	TGTGCCATCAGGGCAAGGGACGGGTTGAGCGAGCAGTACTTC
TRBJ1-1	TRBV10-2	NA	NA	CASSEDGSSTEAFF	TGCGCCAGCAGTGAGGACGGCAGTTCCACTGAAGCTTTCTTT
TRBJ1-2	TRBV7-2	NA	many	CASSLGSLANYGYTF	TGTGCCAGCAGCTTAGGCAGCTTAGCTAACTATGGCTACACCTTC
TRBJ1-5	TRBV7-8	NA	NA	CASSQAGYEHF	TGTGCCAGCAGTCAGGCGGGGTACGAGCATTTT
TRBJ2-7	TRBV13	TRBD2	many	CASSFAGVSYEQYF	TGTGCCAGCAGCTTCGCGGGGGTAAGCTACGAGCAGTACTTC
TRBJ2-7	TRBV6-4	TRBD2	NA	CASSEAGGPNEQYF	TGTGCCAGCAGTGAGGCGGGAGGGCCCAATGAGCAGTACTTC
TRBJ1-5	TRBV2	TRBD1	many	CASSPNPGTGVGQPQHF	TGTGCCAGCAGCCCGAACCCCGGGACAGGGGTTGGTCAGCCCCAGCATTTT
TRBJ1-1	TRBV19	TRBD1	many	CACRGGSSTEAFF	TGTGCCTGCAGAGGGGGCTCGAGCACTGAAGCTTTCTTT
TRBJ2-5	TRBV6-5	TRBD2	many	CASRLAGGQETQYF	TGTGCCAGCAGGCTAGCGGGAGGCCAAGAGACCCAGTACTTC
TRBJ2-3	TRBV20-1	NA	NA	CSARDPPTDTQYF	TGCAGTGCTAGAGATCCTCCCACAGATACGCAGTATTTT